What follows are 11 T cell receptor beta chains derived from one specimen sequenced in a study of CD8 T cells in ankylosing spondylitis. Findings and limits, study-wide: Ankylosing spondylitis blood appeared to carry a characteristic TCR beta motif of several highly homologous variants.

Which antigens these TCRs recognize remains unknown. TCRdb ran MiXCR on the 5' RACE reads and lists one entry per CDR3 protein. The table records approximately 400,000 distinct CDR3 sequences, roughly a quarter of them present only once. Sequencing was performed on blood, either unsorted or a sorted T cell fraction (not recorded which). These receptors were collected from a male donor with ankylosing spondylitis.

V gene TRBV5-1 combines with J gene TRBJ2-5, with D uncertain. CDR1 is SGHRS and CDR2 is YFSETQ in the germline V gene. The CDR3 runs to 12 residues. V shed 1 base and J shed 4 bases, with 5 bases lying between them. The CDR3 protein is CASSLPSETQYF. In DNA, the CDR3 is TGCGCCAGCAGCTTGCCTTCAGAGACCCAGTACTTC.

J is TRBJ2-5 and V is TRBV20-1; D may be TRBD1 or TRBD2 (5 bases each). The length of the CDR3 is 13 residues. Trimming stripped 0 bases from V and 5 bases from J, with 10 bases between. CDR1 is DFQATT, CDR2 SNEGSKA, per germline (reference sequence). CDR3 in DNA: TGCAGTGCTAGAGATGGGGGACGGGAGACCCAGTACTTC. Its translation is CSARDGGRETQYF.

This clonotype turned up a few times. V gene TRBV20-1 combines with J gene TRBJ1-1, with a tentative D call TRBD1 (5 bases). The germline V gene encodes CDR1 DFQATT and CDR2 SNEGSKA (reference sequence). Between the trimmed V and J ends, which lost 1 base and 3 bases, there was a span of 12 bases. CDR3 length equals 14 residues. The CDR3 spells CSARVPGWDTEAFF. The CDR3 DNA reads TGCAGTGCTAGAGTGCCAGGGTGGGACACTGAAGCTTTCTTT.

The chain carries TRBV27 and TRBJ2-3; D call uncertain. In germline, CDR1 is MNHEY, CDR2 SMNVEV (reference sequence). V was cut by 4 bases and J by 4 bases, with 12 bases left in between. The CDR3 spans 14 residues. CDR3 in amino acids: CASSSPSGSDTQYF. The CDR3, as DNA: TGTGCCAGCAGTTCTCCCTCCGGATCAGATACGCAGTATTTT.

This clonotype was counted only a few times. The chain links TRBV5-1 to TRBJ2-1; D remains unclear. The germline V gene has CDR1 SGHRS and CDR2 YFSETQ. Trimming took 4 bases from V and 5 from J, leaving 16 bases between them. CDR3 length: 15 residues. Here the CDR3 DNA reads TGCGCCAGCAGCCCCGTGAGTGTTGGGGACAATGAGCAGTTCTTC. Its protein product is CASSPVSVGDNEQFF. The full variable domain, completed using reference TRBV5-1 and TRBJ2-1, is KAGVTQTPRYLIKTRGQQVTLSCSPISGHRSVSWYQQTPGQGLQFLFEYFSETQRNKGNFPGRFSGRQFSNSRSEMNVSTLELGDSALYLCASSPVSVGDNEQFFGPGTRLTVL.

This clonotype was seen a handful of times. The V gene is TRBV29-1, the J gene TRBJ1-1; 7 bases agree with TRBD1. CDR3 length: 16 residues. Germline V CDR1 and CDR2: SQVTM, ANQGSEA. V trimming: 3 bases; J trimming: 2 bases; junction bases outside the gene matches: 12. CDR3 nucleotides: TGCAGCGTTGATTTGGGAGGTACAGGGGTAAACACTGAAGCTTTCTTT. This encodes CSVDLGGTGVNTEAFF.

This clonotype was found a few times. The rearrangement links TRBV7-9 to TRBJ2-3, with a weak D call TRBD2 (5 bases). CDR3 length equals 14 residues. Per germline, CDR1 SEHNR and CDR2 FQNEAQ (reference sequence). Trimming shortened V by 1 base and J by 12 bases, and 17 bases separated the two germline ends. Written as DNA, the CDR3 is TGTGCCAGCAGCTTAGGGGGAGAAGTCGAATCCCAGTATTTT. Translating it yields CASSLGGEVESQYF.

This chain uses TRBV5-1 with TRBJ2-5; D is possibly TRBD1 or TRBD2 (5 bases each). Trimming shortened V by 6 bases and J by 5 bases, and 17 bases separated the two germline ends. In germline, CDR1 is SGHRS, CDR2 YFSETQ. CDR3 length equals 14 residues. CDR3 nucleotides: TGCGCCAGCAAGCAATTCGGGGCCGGGGAGACCCAGTACTTC. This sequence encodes CASKQFGAGETQYF.

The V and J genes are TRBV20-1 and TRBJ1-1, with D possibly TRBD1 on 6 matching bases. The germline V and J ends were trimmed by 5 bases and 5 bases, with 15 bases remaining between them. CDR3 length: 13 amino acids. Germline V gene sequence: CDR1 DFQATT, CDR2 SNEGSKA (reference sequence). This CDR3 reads CSAPRQVGTEAFF. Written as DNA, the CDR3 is TGCAGTGCTCCCCGACAGGTCGGGACTGAAGCTTTCTTT.

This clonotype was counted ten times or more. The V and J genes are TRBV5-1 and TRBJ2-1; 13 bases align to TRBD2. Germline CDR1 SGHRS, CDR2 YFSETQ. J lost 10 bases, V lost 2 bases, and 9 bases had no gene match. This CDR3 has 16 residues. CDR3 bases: TGCGCCAGCAGCTTCTCCGGACTAGCGGGAGCAGGCGAGCAGTTCTTC. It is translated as CASSFSGLAGAGEQFF.

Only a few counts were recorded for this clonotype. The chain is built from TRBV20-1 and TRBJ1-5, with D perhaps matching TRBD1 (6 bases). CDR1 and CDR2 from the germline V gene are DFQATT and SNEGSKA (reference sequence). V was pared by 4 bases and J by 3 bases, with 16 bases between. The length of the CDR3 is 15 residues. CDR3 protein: CSAKEGGNDNQPQHF. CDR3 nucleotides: TGCAGTGCTAAGGAAGGGGGAAATGACAATCAGCCCCAGCATTTT.